This TCR beta chain derives from a study of blood T cells in healthy people across ages (dated by TCRdb to 2013 to 2016). Turning to the overall study: In model experiments, roughly one uniquely barcoded TCR beta cDNA molecule per two T cells was captured by template switching. Age-related changes in TCR beta repertoire diversity were measured in the study by deep sequencing normalized with unique cDNA molecular identifiers. To avoid experimental bias, donors of different ages were randomly spread across the sequencing lanes. For two donors (one aged 18 to 29 and one aged 80 or older), the study analyzed two additional independent replicas of 1 million unique cDNA reads from the same blood draw. The donors were split into four age groups: young (average 16 years), middle-aged (around 40), aged (approximately 59) and long-lived (about 74). What the research found in general, with its limitations: Estimates of total diversity based on one million sequenced T cells were considered lower bounds and underestimates. Conclusive comparison of naive and antigen-experienced compartments was prevented by the profiling of bulk unsorted PBMCs. Compared with the aged group, more naive CD4+ T cells, fewer expanded clones and increased TCR diversity were shown by the long-lived group, suggesting age selection. Because the CMV infection status of the donors was unknown, age-related changes in expanded clonotypes may potentially have been confounded. A strong correlation was found between observed TCR beta diversity and the percentage of naive T cells measured by flow cytometry. Observed TCR beta diversity per million T cells fell roughly linearly with age, and a significant reduction was already apparent by age approximately 40.

The cysteine opens and the phenylalanine closes a CDR3 of 15 amino acids. Only the CDR3 part of the read is kept: 45 bases, read in frame from the first base. Based on the germline V gene (reference sequence), the CDR1 and CDR2 sequences are SSHAT and FNYEAQ. The library came from 5' RACE. Sequenced on an Illumina HiSeq 2500. A second PCR of roughly 6 to 12 cycles was performed with a sample-barcoded 5' primer and a J-beta primer mix. A unique molecular identifier was introduced onto each TCR beta cDNA molecule by a template-switch 5' adaptor carrying 12 random nucleotides. At least 3 million CDR3-containing paired-end reads were obtained from each sample. All of the RNA was converted into first-strand cDNA using the Mint cDNA synthesis kit, with a TRBC-specific oligonucleotide serving as the primer. Following uracil-DNA glycosylase treatment, a first 18-cycle PCR with universal primers M1SS and BC2_uni_R was performed on all cDNA. As for the authors' bioinformatics: For normalization, 1 million high-quality reads, each with a distinct molecular identifier, were randomly selected from each sample. Reads with shared molecular identifiers were discarded instead of being binned into consensus sequences. MiTCR, run with a Q25 quality threshold and the strictest error-elimination algorithm, handled CDR3 identification, clonotype clustering and error correction. Lower-bound total TCR beta diversity was estimated with a nonparametric unseen species model using Euler transformation. TCRdb ran its own pipeline on the public reads, namely fastp trimming at Q25 and MiXCR clone calling, and kept in-frame beta chains. Each CDR3 protein appears once, grouped with its most common genes and DNA. TCRdb's processing, not the authors', yielded these V and J calls. The sample records about 640,000 distinct CDR3 sequences, over 40% of which are singletons. Clones ranked in the top ten supply around 30% of the sample.

The 39 donors, aged about 6 to 95 years, were systemically healthy Caucasian individuals from Russia. Each donor gave approximately 9.4 milliliters of peripheral blood, drawn into EDTA-treated Vacutainer tubes. Ficoll-Paque density-gradient centrifugation was used to isolate PBMCs, with at least 6 million obtained per sample. Total RNA, at least 6 micrograms per sample, was extracted from PBMCs with Trizol reagent. For every donor, flow cytometry on a PBMC aliquot measured the percentage of naive CD45RAhigh/CD27high T cells. Comment on this clonotype: Its antigen is still unknown. An end of the junction differs from the germline gene, which may be a read error.

The sample consisted of blood. The rearrangement combines TRBV7-7 with TRBJ2-5; 12 bases in the junction line up with TRBD2. This clonotype was sampled from an elderly man in good health. CDR3 sequence: CASSPSGRVGETQYF. The base sequence is TGTGCTAGCAGCCCTAGCGGGAGGGTTGGGGAGACCCAGTACTTC.